The 31 T cell receptor beta chains below were found in one sample sequenced in a study of response to subunit inactivated influenza vaccine. In TCRdb, the RT-PCR reads were re-called with MiXCR into one record per CDR3 protein. The sample carries under 200,000 distinct CDR3 sequences, roughly a tenth recorded once. The source was non-naive T cells sorted from PBMCs, collected roughly 46 days after vaccination. These receptor sequences come from a man aged 45 to 65 who received an inactivated influenza vaccine.

In this sample, this clonotype turned up a few times. The chain couples TRBV7-9 to TRBJ2-7; TRBD2 matches at 8 bases. V trimming: 5 bases; J trimming: 0 bases; junction bases outside the gene matches: 3. Looked up from germline, CDR1 is SEHNR and CDR2 is FQNEAQ (reference sequence). This CDR3 is 14 amino acids long. CDR3 DNA sequence: TGTGCCAGCAGCCGCGGGGGGTCCTCCTACGAGCAGTACTTC. Translating it yields CASSRGGSSYEQYF.

The chain carries TRBV20-1 and TRBJ1-5; a weak D match, TRBD1 (5 bases). The CDR3 loop spans 14 amino acids. Trimming removed 5 bases from V and 1 base from J, with 12 bases in between. Germline values: CDR1 DFQATT, CDR2 SNEGSKA (reference sequence). In DNA, the CDR3 is TGCAGTGCTCCCTTGGGGGGGAGCAATCAGCCCCAGCATTTT. Encoded protein: CSAPLGGSNQPQHF.

The chain has TRBV18 and TRBJ2-1; tentative D call: TRBD2 (5 bases). The V gene lost 4 bases and the J gene lost 6 bases, with 10 bases spanning the gap. The germline gives CDR1 KGHSH, CDR2 LQKENI. This CDR3 spans 13 amino acids. DNA of the CDR3: TGTGCCAGCTCACTCGACTACGTCAATGAGCAGTTCTTC. Translating gives CASSLDYVNEQFF.

At least ten counts were recorded for this clonotype. The V and J genes are TRBV28 and TRBJ2-1; D may match TRBD1 or TRBD2 (5 bases each). Germline V gene sequence: CDR1 MDHEN, CDR2 SYDVKM. V was trimmed by 1 base and J by 6 bases, leaving 13 bases between them. The CDR3 spans 15 residues. The CDR3 sequence: CASSLSGPQSNEQFF. The CDR3 DNA follows: TGTGCCAGCAGTTTATCGGGACCACAGAGCAATGAGCAGTTCTTC.

The chain couples TRBV27 to TRBJ2-7; D is ambiguous. Trimming stripped 5 bases from V and 8 bases from J, with 7 bases between. Per the germline V gene, CDR1 is MNHEY and CDR2 is SMNVEV (reference sequence). There are 10 residues in the CDR3. The DNA for the CDR3 is TGTGCCAGCAGTCTCGCCCAGCAGTACTTC. It is translated as CASSLAQQYF.

This clonotype turned up a few times. This rearrangement joins TRBV10-3 to TRBJ2-5, with D unresolved. The germline V gene encodes CDR1 ENHRY and CDR2 SYGVKD. The CDR3 contains 12 residues. The V end was cut by 3 bases, the J end by 2 bases, with 4 bases between. CDR3 DNA: TGTGCCATCAGTGACTTACAAGAGACCCAGTACTTC. This encodes CAISDLQETQYF.

This clonotype has only a few counts. The genes are TRBV20-1 and TRBJ2-3; D possibly corresponds to TRBD2 (5 bases). This CDR3 has 14 residues. V was pared by 3 bases and J by 4 bases, with 14 bases between. Germline V gene lookup returns CDR1 DFQATT and CDR2 SNEGSKA (reference sequence). The DNA for the CDR3 is TGCAGTGCTAGTGTCAGCGTCGGGGCAGATACGCAGTATTTT. This codes for CSASVSVGADTQYF.

This clonotype appeared a few times. The chain recombines TRBV20-1 with TRBJ1-2; 12 nucleotides line up with TRBD1. From germline, CDR1 is DFQATT and CDR2 SNEGSKA (reference sequence). Trimming cost V 6 bases and J 5 bases; bases outside gene matches: 4. The CDR3 has 13 amino acids. The CDR3 spells CSAGDRGHYGYTF. The CDR3 DNA reads TGCAGTGCCGGGGACAGGGGGCATTATGGCTACACCTTC.

The chain is built from TRBV10-1 and TRBJ2-1, with 7 bases aligning to TRBD1. CDR1 and CDR2 from the germline V gene are WNHNN and SYGVQD (reference sequence). The CDR3 has 14 residues. V dropped 0 bases and J dropped 6; count of bases not matched to a gene: 2. The CDR3 DNA is TGCGCCAGCAGTGAGTCGGGGGACAGCAATGAGCAGTTCTTC. This encodes CASSESGDSNEQFF.

This clonotype was detected ten times or more. This chain connects TRBV11-1 to TRBJ2-1, with TRBD2 matching over 12 bases. V lost 2 bases, J lost 7 bases, and 15 bases stayed unmatched. The CDR3 extends over 19 amino acids. The germline V gene encodes CDR1 SGHAT and CDR2 FQDESV (reference sequence). The CDR3 DNA sequence: TGTGCCAGCAGCTTACGTGCTCTAGCGGGAGGGCCAGTGGGAAATGAGCAGTTCTTC. Amino acid sequence: CASSLRALAGGPVGNEQFF.

This clonotype was seen many times. This chain joins TRBV4-3 and TRBJ2-1, with D possibly matching TRBD2 (5 bases). V lost 0 bases, J lost 0 bases, and 9 bases lay in between. The CDR3 totals 16 residues. Germline CDR1 is LGHNA and CDR2 is YSLEER. In nucleotides, the CDR3 is TGCGCCAGCAGCCAAGATCCGGGGTTCTCCTACAATGAGCAGTTCTTC. Translation gives CASSQDPGFSYNEQFF.

The rearrangement joins TRBV27 to TRBJ2-1; the match to TRBD2 covers 12 bases. Looked up from germline, CDR1 is MNHEY and CDR2 is SMNVEV (reference sequence). V was clipped by 6 bases and J by 8 bases; unmatched bases: 8. There are 15 residues in the CDR3. The CDR3 loop reads CASSNLGLAGHEQFF. CDR3 nucleotides: TGTGCCAGCAGCAATTTGGGACTAGCGGGCCATGAGCAGTTCTTC.

Points on this clonotype: One base away lies a much larger clone, so this may be a sequencing read error. This chain links TRBV20-1 with TRBJ2-3; D is unclear. The germline V gene has CDR1 DFQATT and CDR2 SNEGSKA (reference sequence). CDR3 size: 12 residues. The CDR3 region is CNVQAMADTQYF. DNA for the CDR3: TGCAATGTTCAAGCCATGGCAGATACGCAGTATTTT.

This clonotype has a count of ten or more. The chain links TRBV29-1 to TRBJ2-7; 11 bases line up with TRBD2. The CDR3 consists of 12 residues. CDR1 and CDR2 (germline): SQVTM, ANQGSEA. After removal of 4 bases from V and 5 bases from J, the junction contained 1 base not matched to a gene. The CDR3 DNA is TGCAGCGTTGCTAGCGGGAGGAACGAGCAGTACTTC. It codes for CSVASGRNEQYF.

This clonotype has only a few counts. The V gene is TRBV2, the J gene TRBJ2-1; tentatively, D is TRBD2 (5 bases). CDR1 is SNHLY, CDR2 FYNNEI, per germline. Trimming removed 6 bases from V and 7 bases from J, with 19 bases in between. The CDR3 runs to 15 residues. This CDR3 is CASRDSAEVRNEQFF. CDR3 DNA sequence: TGTGCCAGCAGAGATAGCGCCGAGGTTAGGAATGAGCAGTTCTTC.

The table lists this clonotype with a few counts. This chain joins TRBV28 and TRBJ1-2; D remains ambiguous. CDR3 length equals 14 residues. Germline CDR1 is MDHEN and CDR2 is SYDVKM. V was cut by 7 bases and J by 7 bases, with 19 bases left in between. The CDR3 region is CASIPGTLRTGYTF. The DNA for the CDR3 is TGTGCCAGCATACCGGGCACCCTCAGGACTGGCTACACCTTC.

This clonotype has just a few counts. The chain joins TRBV6-2 or TRBV6-3 to TRBJ2-4; D not certain. The CDR3 has 13 residues. The germline gives CDR1 MNHEY, CDR2 SVGEGT. V was cut by 5 bases and J by 0 bases, with 5 bases left in between. CDR3 sequence reads: CASSTLAKNIQYF. The CDR3 DNA sequence: TGTGCCAGCAGTACACTAGCCAAAAACATTCAGTACTTC.

This clonotype was counted at least ten times. V usage is TRBV7-2 and J usage is TRBJ1-1; maybe TRBD1 (6 bases). This CDR3 is built from 14 residues. The V and J ends lost 5 bases and 1 base respectively, with 11 bases between them. Germline CDR1 SGHTA, CDR2 FQGNSA. DNA for the CDR3: TGTGCCAGCAGCCCCGGGACAACGAACACTGAAGCTTTCTTT. Its translation is CASSPGTTNTEAFF.

In regard to this clonotype: At one boundary the junction diverges from the germline segment, which might be a read error. The rearrangement joins TRBV25-1 to TRBJ2-5; D unclear. The V gene's germline CDR1 is MGHDK and CDR2 SYGVNS. There are 13 residues in the CDR3. The CDR3 sequence is CSSSEYGQETQYF. CDR3 bases: TGTTCCAGCAGTGAATATGGTCAAGAGACCCAGTACTTC.

The chain joins TRBV11-2 to TRBJ2-1, with D possibly being TRBD2 (6 bases). The CDR3 runs to 16 residues. Trimming took off 2 bases at V and 2 bases at J, with 13 bases between the two ends. The germline CDR1 and CDR2 sequences are SGHAT and FQNNGV. Here the CDR3 reads CASSLLGLSPYNEQFF. Here the CDR3 DNA reads TGTGCCAGCAGCTTACTGGGACTTTCCCCCTACAATGAGCAGTTCTTC. The full variable domain, its missing parts supplied by reference TRBV11-2 and TRBJ2-1, is EAGVAQSPRYKIIEKRQSVAFWCNPISGHATLYWYQQILGQGPKLLIQFQNNGVVDDSQLPKDRFSAERLKGVDSTLKIQPAKLEDSAVYLCASSLLGLSPYNEQFFGPGTRLTVL.

The rearrangement links TRBV10-2 to TRBJ2-7; 7 bases map to TRBD1. The CDR3 length is 14 residues. Germline CDR1 is WSHSY and CDR2 is SAAADI. V trimming: 6 bases; J trimming: 3 bases; junction bases outside the gene matches: 8. CDR3 in DNA: TGCGCCAGCAGGGAGACAGGGTCCCGCTACGAGCAGTACTTC. Translated, it gives CASRETGSRYEQYF.

This chain uses TRBV20-1 with TRBJ1-1; tentatively, D is TRBD1 (6 bases). V was clipped by 0 bases and J by 0 bases, with 14 bases between them. The germline V gene has CDR1 DFQATT and CDR2 SNEGSKA (reference sequence). The CDR3 sequence is 16 residues long. The CDR3 loop is CSARDQGGLMNTEAFF. Written as DNA, the CDR3 is TGCAGTGCTAGAGATCAAGGGGGGCTCATGAACACTGAAGCTTTCTTT.

This clonotype showed up just a few times. The chain carries TRBV6-5 and TRBJ2-1; 7 positions match TRBD1. Trimming removed 2 bases from V and 5 bases from J; junction bases left unmatched: 6. CDR1 and CDR2 (germline): MNHEY, SVGAGI. This CDR3 contains 15 residues. CDR3 coding DNA: TGTGCCAGCAGTTACCGACAGGGATCTAACAATGAGCAGTTCTTC. It codes for CASSYRQGSNNEQFF.

This clonotype was counted between two and nine times. Here the CDR3 reads CASSFSDREDDTEAFF. The CDR3 bases are TGTGCCAGCAGCTTTTCGGACAGGGAGGATGACACTGAAGCTTTCTTT. V is TRBV21-1 and J is TRBJ1-1; TRBD1, the D gene given by the table, was not confirmed from the DNA. TRBV21-1 is given as a pseudogene. This CDR3 contains 16 residues.

This clonotype was counted only a few times. The genes are TRBV6-1 and TRBJ2-5; D gene uncertain. This CDR3 region has 14 residues. V was trimmed by 1 base and J by 2 bases, leaving 8 bases between them. The germline gives CDR1 MNHNS, CDR2 SASEGT. CDR3: CASSEGPAQETQYF. Here the CDR3 DNA reads TGTGCCAGCAGTGAAGGACCGGCTCAAGAGACCCAGTACTTC.

This clonotype appeared many times. The chain is built from TRBV12-3 or TRBV12-4 and TRBJ2-5; a possible D gene is TRBD2 (6 bases). V lost 5 bases and J lost 2, with 9 bases in between. There are 13 residues in the CDR3. CDR3: CASSLSGQETQYF. DNA of the CDR3: TGTGCCAGCAGTCTAAGCGGGCAAGAGACCCAGTACTTC.

The V and J genes are TRBV5-4 and TRBJ2-7; tentatively, D is TRBD2 (7 bases). This CDR3 is 19 amino acids long. The germline CDR1 and CDR2 sequences are SGHNT and YYREEE (reference sequence). V was pared by 0 bases and J by 1 base, with 23 bases between. DNA for the CDR3: TGTGCCAGCAGCTTGGCCCGGGGGGCCACGTCCACAACGTCCTACGAGCAGTACTTC. Protein product: CASSLARGATSTTSYEQYF.

This clonotype was detected a few times. The rearrangement uses TRBV6-2 or TRBV6-3 and TRBJ1-5, with D uncertain. With 5 bases removed from V and 2 bases from J, the gap between germline ends came to 4 bases. Germline V CDR1 and CDR2: MNHEY, SVGEGT. CDR3 length: 12 residues. CDR3 DNA: TGTGCCAGCAGTAATGGCAATCAGCCCCAGCATTTT. It codes for CASSNGNQPQHF.

The CDR3 loop is CASSWAGLSGQPQHF. The CDR3 nucleotides are TGCGCCAGCAGCTGGGCCGGCCTTTCAGGTCAGCCCCAGCATTTT. V usage is TRBV5-1 and J usage is TRBJ1-5; D remains ambiguous. The CDR3 has 15 residues. Trimming removed 3 bases from V and 6 bases from J, with 16 bases in between. Germline V gene sequence: CDR1 SGHRS, CDR2 YFSETQ.

This clonotype occurred many times. This chain joins TRBV5-1 and TRBJ2-7; unclear D gene. The CDR3 has 13 amino acids. Germline CDR1 SGHRS, CDR2 YFSETQ. Trimming removed 0 bases at V and 2 bases at J, with 6 bases between. The CDR3 sequence: CASSLGEAYEQYF. The DNA of the CDR3 is TGCGCCAGCAGCTTGGGGGAAGCCTACGAGCAGTACTTC.

The gene calls are TRBV20-1 and TRBJ2-5; 10 bases line up with TRBD2. Germline CDR1 DFQATT, CDR2 SNEGSKA (reference sequence). CDR3 length: 14 amino acids. V dropped 6 bases and J dropped 4; count of bases not matched to a gene: 8. The CDR3 coding sequence is TGCAGTGCGGGCCTAGCGGGAGTTGCAGAGACCCAGTACTTC. It encodes CSAGLAGVAETQYF.